A single sample gave rise to the 19 T cell receptor beta chains below, sequenced in a study of response to subunit inactivated influenza vaccine. TCRdb called the RT-PCR reads again in MiXCR, with one record for every CDR3 protein. The profile shows about 780,000 distinct CDR3 sequences, around 20% of them singletons. The sequenced sample was PBMCs from blood, obtained approximately 5 days after vaccination. Receptors were obtained from a man in his forties or fifties who received an inactivated influenza vaccine.

The rearrangement uses TRBV18 and TRBJ2-6; no clear D gene. CDR3 size: 16 residues. Germline V CDR1 and CDR2: KGHSH, LQKENI. The ends were cut back, 1 base at V and 4 bases at J, with 11 bases in the middle. The CDR3 region has the DNA TGTGCCAGCTCACCACTAACAGCGAGAGGGGCCAACGTCCTGACTTTC. Residues: CASSPLTARGANVLTF.

This clonotype was detected a few times. The rearrangement links TRBV18 to TRBJ1-1; no definite D call. Germline CDR1 and CDR2: KGHSH and LQKENI. This CDR3 contains 14 residues. V was clipped by 6 bases and J by 1 base, with 12 bases between them. The CDR3 nucleotides read TGTGCCAGCTCGCCTCAGCCGGGGAACACTGAAGCTTTCTTT. This gives the protein CASSPQPGNTEAFF.

This clonotype was seen a few times. The V call is TRBV18, the J call TRBJ1-1; 9 bases are shared with TRBD1. V dropped 1 base and J dropped 6; count of bases not matched to a gene: 15. This CDR3 is built from 18 residues. CDR1 and CDR2 from the germline V gene are KGHSH and LQKENI. The CDR3 protein is CASSPLAVGGQGGSEAFF. The CDR3 DNA reads as TGTGCCAGCTCACCACTTGCGGTCGGGGGACAGGGTGGTTCTGAAGCTTTCTTT.

This clonotype has only a few counts. The chain recombines TRBV4-2 with TRBJ2-5, with 7 positions matching TRBD2. Per germline, CDR1 LGHNA and CDR2 YNFKEQ. Trimming at V came to 4 bases and at J to 5 bases, leaving 7 bases not matched to a gene. There are 14 residues in the CDR3. Written as DNA, the CDR3 is TGTGCCAGCAGCCGTCGGGCGGGAGTGGAGACCCAGTACTTC. Amino acid sequence: CASSRRAGVETQYF.

The rearrangement joins TRBV20-1 to TRBJ2-1; TRBD1 aligns across 7 bases. Per the germline V gene, CDR1 is DFQATT and CDR2 is SNEGSKA (reference sequence). V lost 5 bases to trimming and J lost 6 bases; unmatched junction nucleotides: 10. The length of the CDR3 is 14 residues. The CDR3 is CSALQAYRGNEQFF. The DNA for the CDR3 is TGCAGTGCTCTCCAAGCCTACAGGGGCAATGAGCAGTTCTTC.

The V gene is TRBV9, the J gene TRBJ2-7; perhaps D is TRBD1 or TRBD2 (5 bases each). Germline V gene lookup returns CDR1 SGDLS and CDR2 YYNGEE. CDR3 length: 14 residues. Deletions cut 3 bases from V and 2 bases from J, with 12 bases between. CDR3 DNA sequence: TGTGCCAGCAGCGCCGGGACCACTACCTACGAGCAGTACTTC. The encoded protein is CASSAGTTTYEQYF.

This chain joins TRBV4-1 and TRBJ2-5; D is undetermined. Trimming shortened V by 4 bases and J by 0 bases, and 12 bases separated the two germline ends. The CDR3 has 15 amino acids. The germline V gene encodes CDR1 MGHRA and CDR2 YSYEKL. Here the CDR3 reads CASSPTPAYQETQYF. CDR3 sequence (DNA): TGCGCCAGCAGCCCAACCCCAGCGTACCAAGAGACCCAGTACTTC.

This clonotype turned up a few times. DNA for the CDR3: TGTGCCAGCAGCTTAGGGGGGGCTACCCAAGAGACCCAGTACTTC. It translates to CASSLGGATQETQYF. V usage is TRBV7-2 and J usage is TRBJ2-5; D assignment may be TRBD1 or TRBD2 (6 bases each). This CDR3 comprises 15 residues. Germline lookup yields CDR1 SGHTA and CDR2 FQGNSA. Deletions cut 1 base from V and 1 base from J, with 10 bases between.

The chain couples TRBV11-2 to TRBJ2-1; 7 positions match TRBD1. The CDR3 covers 18 residues. In germline, CDR1 is SGHAT, CDR2 FQNNGV. J lost 4 bases, V lost 1 base, and 13 bases had no gene match. The CDR3 bases are TGTGCCAGCAGCTTAGTCCGGGCCCACAGGGGACGTTACAATGAGCAGTTCTTC. This sequence encodes CASSLVRAHRGRYNEQFF.

This chain connects TRBV5-5 to TRBJ2-7; TRBD2 matches at 9 bases. The length of the CDR3 is 15 residues. J was trimmed by 2 bases and V by 1 base; bases with no gene match: 4. Germline V gene sequence: CDR1 SGHKS, CDR2 YYEKEE (reference sequence). The CDR3 is CASSLFLAGTYEQYF. DNA for the CDR3: TGTGCCAGCAGCTTGTTTCTAGCGGGGACCTACGAGCAGTACTTC.

The genes are TRBV11-2 and TRBJ2-7; 10 nucleotides line up with TRBD2. The germline V gene has CDR1 SGHAT and CDR2 FQNNGV. This CDR3 region has 17 residues. The V segment lost 1 base and the J segment 4 bases; nucleotides outside the gene matches: 10. CDR3 amino acids: CASSLAGSGRAPYEQYF. For the CDR3, the DNA is TGTGCCAGCAGCTTAGCAGGGAGCGGGAGGGCTCCGTACGAGCAGTACTTC.

This clonotype was recorded at least ten times. The rearrangement joins TRBV20-1 to TRBJ2-7; 8 bases line up with TRBD2. Germline V gene sequence: CDR1 DFQATT, CDR2 SNEGSKA (reference sequence). The ends lost 3 bases at V and 4 bases at J; junction bases unmatched: 14. The CDR3 runs to 16 residues. The CDR3 here is CSARDPRGAGVYEQYF. CDR3 nucleotides: TGCAGTGCTAGGGATCCCCGAGGAGCGGGGGTATACGAGCAGTACTTC.

This clonotype was observed a handful of times. This chain joins TRBV20-1 and TRBJ2-3, with D perhaps given as TRBD1 or TRBD2 (6 bases each). The CDR3 has 15 residues. V gave up 4 bases and J gave up 4 bases, with 18 bases separating them. CDR1 is DFQATT and CDR2 is SNEGSKA in the germline V gene (reference sequence). The DNA of the CDR3 is TGCAGTGCTACCCGGGGGCTGTGGGCGGCAGATACGCAGTATTTT. This translates into CSATRGLWAADTQYF.

The gene calls are TRBV6-1 and TRBJ1-1, with TRBD1 identical over 9 bases. Germline V CDR1 and CDR2: MNHNS, SASEGT. This CDR3 has 14 residues. Trimming removed 5 bases from V and 7 bases from J; junction bases left unmatched: 8. In DNA form, the CDR3 reads TGTGCCAGCAGTACGGGACAGGGCACAGGTGAAGCTTTCTTT. This encodes CASSTGQGTGEAFF.

The V gene is TRBV7-2, the J gene TRBJ2-5; D call uncertain. The CDR3 sequence is 13 residues long. The ends were cut back, 3 bases at V and 1 base at J, with 6 bases in the middle. Germline V gene lookup returns CDR1 SGHTA and CDR2 FQGNSA. CDR3 sequence reads: CASSFGVQETQYF. As DNA, the CDR3 is TGTGCCAGCAGCTTTGGGGTCCAAGAGACCCAGTACTTC.

The chain employs TRBV7-2 and TRBJ1-2; the D gene is possibly TRBD1 (6 bases). The germline V gene encodes CDR1 SGHTA and CDR2 FQGNSA. There are 14 residues in the CDR3. Between the trimmed V and J ends, which lost 3 bases and 6 bases, there was a span of 14 bases. For the CDR3, the DNA is TGTGCCAGCAGCTTCCGACAGGCCGGGGATGGCTACACCTTC. It is translated as CASSFRQAGDGYTF. Variable domain in full (rest from reference TRBV7-2 and TRBJ1-2): GAGVSQSPSNKVTEKGKDVELRCDPISGHTALYWYRQSLGQGLEFLIYFQGNSAPDKSGLPSDRFSAERTGGSVSTLTIQRTQQEDSAVYLCASSFRQAGDGYTFGSGTRLTVV.

In its sample, this clonotype was seen a few times. J is TRBJ2-3 and V is TRBV9; TRBD2 matches 13 bases. V gave up 0 bases and J gave up 8 bases; unmatched junction bases: 9. Germline V gene lookup returns CDR1 SGDLS and CDR2 YYNGEE. The CDR3 contains 17 residues. CDR3 nucleotide sequence: TGTGCCAGCAGCGTAGCTACGGGGACTAGCGGGACTTCTACGCAGTATTTT. Encoded protein: CASSVATGTSGTSTQYF.

This rearrangement joins TRBV7-8 to TRBJ2-7, with 8 bases fitting TRBD2. The CDR3 length is 15 residues. The V and J ends lost 3 bases and 5 bases, in that order; junction bases with no gene match: 9. The germline V gene encodes CDR1 SGHVS and CDR2 FQNEAQ. The CDR3 DNA reads TGTGCCAGCAGCTTTGACCCCGGGACTAGTGACGAGCAGTACTTC. It is translated as CASSFDPGTSDEQYF.

V gene TRBV7-2 combines with J gene TRBJ2-3; TRBD2 agrees at 11 bases. The ends lost 5 bases at V and 5 bases at J; junction bases unmatched: 6. The CDR3 is made up of 15 amino acids. The germline CDR1 and CDR2 sequences are SGHTA and FQGNSA. The CDR3 spells CASSPGTSGGDTQYF. The CDR3 DNA follows: TGTGCCAGCAGCCCGGGGACTAGCGGTGGAGATACGCAGTATTTT. The variable domain in full, completed from reference TRBV7-2 and TRBJ2-3, reads GAGVSQSPSNKVTEKGKDVELRCDPISGHTALYWYRQSLGQGLEFLIYFQGNSAPDKSGLPSDRFSAERTGGSVSTLTIQRTQQEDSAVYLCASSPGTSGGDTQYFGPGTRLTVL.